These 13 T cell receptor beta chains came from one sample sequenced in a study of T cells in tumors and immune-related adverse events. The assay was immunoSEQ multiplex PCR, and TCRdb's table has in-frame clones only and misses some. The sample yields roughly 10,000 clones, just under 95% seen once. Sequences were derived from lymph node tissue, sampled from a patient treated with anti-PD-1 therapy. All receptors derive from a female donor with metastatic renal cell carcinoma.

CDR3 protein: CASSNGRGGFNEQFF. The CDR3 nucleotides read TGTGCCAGCAGCAATGGTAGAGGGGGATTCAATGAGCAGTTCTTC. J is TRBJ2-1 and V is TRBV21-1; the listed D gene, TRBD1, was not tested against the DNA. TRBV21-1 is classified as a pseudogene. This CDR3 comprises 15 residues.

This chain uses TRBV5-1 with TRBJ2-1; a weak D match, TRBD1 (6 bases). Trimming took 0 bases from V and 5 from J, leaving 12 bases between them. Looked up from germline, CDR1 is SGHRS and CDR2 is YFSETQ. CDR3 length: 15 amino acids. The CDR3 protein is CASSLVSGTHNEQFF. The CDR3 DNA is TGCGCCAGCAGCTTGGTGTCAGGGACACACAATGAGCAGTTCTTC.

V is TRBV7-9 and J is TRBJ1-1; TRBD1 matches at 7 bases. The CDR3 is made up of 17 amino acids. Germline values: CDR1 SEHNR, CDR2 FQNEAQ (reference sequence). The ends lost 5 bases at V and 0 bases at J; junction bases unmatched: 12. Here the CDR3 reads CASSQLGTADLNTEAFF. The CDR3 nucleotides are TGTGCCAGCAGCCAACTTGGGACAGCCGACTTGAACACTGAAGCTTTCTTT.

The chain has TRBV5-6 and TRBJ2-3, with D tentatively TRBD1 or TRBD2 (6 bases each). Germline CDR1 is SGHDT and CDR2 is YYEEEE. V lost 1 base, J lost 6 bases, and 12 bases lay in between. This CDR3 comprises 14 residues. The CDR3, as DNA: TGTGCCAGCAGCTTGAGGGGGGCGGGGGATACGCAGTATTTT. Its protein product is CASSLRGAGDTQYF.

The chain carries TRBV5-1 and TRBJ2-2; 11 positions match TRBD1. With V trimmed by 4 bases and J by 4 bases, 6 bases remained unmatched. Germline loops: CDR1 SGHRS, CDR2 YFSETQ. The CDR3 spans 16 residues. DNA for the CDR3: TGCGCCAGCAGCGGGAGGACAGGGGGCATCACCGGGGAGCTGTTTTTT. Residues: CASSGRTGGITGELFF.

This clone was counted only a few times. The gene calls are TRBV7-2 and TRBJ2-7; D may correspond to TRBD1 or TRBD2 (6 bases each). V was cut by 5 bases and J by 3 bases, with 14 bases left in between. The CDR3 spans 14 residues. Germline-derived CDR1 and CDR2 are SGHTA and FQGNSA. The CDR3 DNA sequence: TGTGCCAGCAGCCCCCCGGGGGCCGTCTACGAGCAGTACTTC. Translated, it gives CASSPPGAVYEQYF.

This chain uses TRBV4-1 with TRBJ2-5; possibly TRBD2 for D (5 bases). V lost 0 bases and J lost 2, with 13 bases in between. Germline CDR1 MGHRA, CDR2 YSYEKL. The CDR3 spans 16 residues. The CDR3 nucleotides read TGCGCCAGCAGCCAAGATACTGGGAGTGTTCAAGAGACCCAGTACTTC. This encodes CASSQDTGSVQETQYF.

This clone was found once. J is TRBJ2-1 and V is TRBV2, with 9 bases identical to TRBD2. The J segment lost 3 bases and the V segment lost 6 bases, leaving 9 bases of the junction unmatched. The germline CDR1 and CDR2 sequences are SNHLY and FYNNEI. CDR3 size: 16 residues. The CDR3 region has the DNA TGTGCCAGCAGCTGGAGTCCTAGCGGGATCTACAATGAGCAGTTCTTC. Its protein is CASSWSPSGIYNEQFF. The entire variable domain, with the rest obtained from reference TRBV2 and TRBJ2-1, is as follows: EPEVTQTPSHQVTQMGQEVILRCVPISNHLYFYWYRQILGQKVEFLVSFYNNEISEKSEIFDDQFSVERPDGSNFTLKIRSTKLEDSAMYFCASSWSPSGIYNEQFFGPGTRLTVL.

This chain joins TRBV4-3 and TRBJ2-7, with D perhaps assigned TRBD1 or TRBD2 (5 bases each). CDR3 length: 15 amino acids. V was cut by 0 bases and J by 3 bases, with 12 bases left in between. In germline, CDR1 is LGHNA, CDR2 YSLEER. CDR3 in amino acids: CASSQDFGTIYEQYF. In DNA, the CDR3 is TGCGCCAGCAGCCAAGATTTTGGGACCATCTACGAGCAGTACTTC.

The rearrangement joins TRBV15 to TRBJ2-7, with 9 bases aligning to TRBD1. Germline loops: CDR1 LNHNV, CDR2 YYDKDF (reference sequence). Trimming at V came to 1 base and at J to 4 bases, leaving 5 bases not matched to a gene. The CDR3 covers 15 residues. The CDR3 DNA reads TGTGCCACCAGCAGAGGGACAGGGGCGGAATACGAGCAGTACTTC. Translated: CATSRGTGAEYEQYF. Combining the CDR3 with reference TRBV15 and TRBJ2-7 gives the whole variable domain DAMVIQNPRYQVTQFGKPVTLSCSQTLNHNVMYWYQQKSSQAPKLLFHYYDKDFNNEADTPDNFQSRRPNTSFCFLDIRSPGLGDTAMYLCATSRGTGAEYEQYFGPGTRLTVT.

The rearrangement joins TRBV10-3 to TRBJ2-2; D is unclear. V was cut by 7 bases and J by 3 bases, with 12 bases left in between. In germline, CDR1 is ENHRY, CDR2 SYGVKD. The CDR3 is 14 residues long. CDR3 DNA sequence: TGTGCCATCAAAGGGTATTTGGACACCGGGGAGCTGTTTTTT. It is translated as CAIKGYLDTGELFF.

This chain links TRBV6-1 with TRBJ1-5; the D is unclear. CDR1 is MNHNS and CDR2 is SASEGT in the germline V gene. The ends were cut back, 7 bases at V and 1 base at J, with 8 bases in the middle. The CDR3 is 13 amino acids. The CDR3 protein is CASKPNSNQPQHF. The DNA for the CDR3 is TGTGCCAGCAAGCCGAACAGCAATCAGCCCCAGCATTTT.

CDR3 in amino acids: CASSQDTEQFF. DNA for the CDR3: TGCGCCAGCAGCCAAGACACTGAGCAGTTCTTC. The genes are TRBV4-1 and TRBJ2-1; no clear D gene. Germline-derived CDR1 and CDR2 are MGHRA and YSYEKL. The CDR3 loop spans 11 amino acids. Trimming left V 0 bases short and J 9 bases short, with 3 bases between.